One and the same sample provided the 3 T cell receptor beta chains below, sequenced in a study of T cells in Graves' hyperthyroidism and ophthalmopathy. What was amplified from RNA transcripts were TCR beta CDR3 regions. A first-round RT-PCR of the TCR CDR3 used the HTBI primer set. TCRdb processed the multiplex PCR reads anew with MiXCR; each CDR3 protein has one entry. The repertoire holds 490,000 or so distinct CDR3 sequences, 15% to 20% seen once, with 25% to 30% in the top ten. Sequenced material: blood. These receptors came from a woman aged 25 to 39 with Graves' ophthalmopathy.

This clonotype was seen ten or more times. The chain couples TRBV5-1 to TRBJ2-6, with D tentatively TRBD1 (6 bases). V lost 4 bases and J lost 2, with 10 bases in between. The CDR3 covers 15 residues. In germline, CDR1 is SGHRS, CDR2 YFSETQ. CDR3 in amino acids: CASSTAGAGANVLTF. In DNA form, the CDR3 reads TGCGCCAGCAGCACAGCAGGGGCTGGGGCCAACGTCCTGACTTTC.

The chain links TRBV24-1 to TRBJ2-3; D unclear. V shed 7 bases and J shed 0 bases, with 10 bases lying between them. The CDR3 sequence is 14 residues long. Germline V gives CDR1 KGHDR, CDR2 SFDVKD. CDR3: CATSDQPSTDTQYF. The CDR3 region has the DNA TGTGCCACCAGCGATCAGCCTAGCACAGATACGCAGTATTTT.

V is TRBV29-1 and J is TRBJ2-1; either TRBD1 or TRBD2 may supply D (5 bases each). This CDR3 is 15 amino acids long. Germline CDR1 and CDR2: SQVTM and ANQGSEA. V was cut by 6 bases and J by 3 bases, with 18 bases left in between. The CDR3 loop reads CSVNSPGPYYNEQFF. Here the CDR3 DNA reads TGCAGCGTGAACTCACCGGGACCCTACTACAATGAGCAGTTCTTC.